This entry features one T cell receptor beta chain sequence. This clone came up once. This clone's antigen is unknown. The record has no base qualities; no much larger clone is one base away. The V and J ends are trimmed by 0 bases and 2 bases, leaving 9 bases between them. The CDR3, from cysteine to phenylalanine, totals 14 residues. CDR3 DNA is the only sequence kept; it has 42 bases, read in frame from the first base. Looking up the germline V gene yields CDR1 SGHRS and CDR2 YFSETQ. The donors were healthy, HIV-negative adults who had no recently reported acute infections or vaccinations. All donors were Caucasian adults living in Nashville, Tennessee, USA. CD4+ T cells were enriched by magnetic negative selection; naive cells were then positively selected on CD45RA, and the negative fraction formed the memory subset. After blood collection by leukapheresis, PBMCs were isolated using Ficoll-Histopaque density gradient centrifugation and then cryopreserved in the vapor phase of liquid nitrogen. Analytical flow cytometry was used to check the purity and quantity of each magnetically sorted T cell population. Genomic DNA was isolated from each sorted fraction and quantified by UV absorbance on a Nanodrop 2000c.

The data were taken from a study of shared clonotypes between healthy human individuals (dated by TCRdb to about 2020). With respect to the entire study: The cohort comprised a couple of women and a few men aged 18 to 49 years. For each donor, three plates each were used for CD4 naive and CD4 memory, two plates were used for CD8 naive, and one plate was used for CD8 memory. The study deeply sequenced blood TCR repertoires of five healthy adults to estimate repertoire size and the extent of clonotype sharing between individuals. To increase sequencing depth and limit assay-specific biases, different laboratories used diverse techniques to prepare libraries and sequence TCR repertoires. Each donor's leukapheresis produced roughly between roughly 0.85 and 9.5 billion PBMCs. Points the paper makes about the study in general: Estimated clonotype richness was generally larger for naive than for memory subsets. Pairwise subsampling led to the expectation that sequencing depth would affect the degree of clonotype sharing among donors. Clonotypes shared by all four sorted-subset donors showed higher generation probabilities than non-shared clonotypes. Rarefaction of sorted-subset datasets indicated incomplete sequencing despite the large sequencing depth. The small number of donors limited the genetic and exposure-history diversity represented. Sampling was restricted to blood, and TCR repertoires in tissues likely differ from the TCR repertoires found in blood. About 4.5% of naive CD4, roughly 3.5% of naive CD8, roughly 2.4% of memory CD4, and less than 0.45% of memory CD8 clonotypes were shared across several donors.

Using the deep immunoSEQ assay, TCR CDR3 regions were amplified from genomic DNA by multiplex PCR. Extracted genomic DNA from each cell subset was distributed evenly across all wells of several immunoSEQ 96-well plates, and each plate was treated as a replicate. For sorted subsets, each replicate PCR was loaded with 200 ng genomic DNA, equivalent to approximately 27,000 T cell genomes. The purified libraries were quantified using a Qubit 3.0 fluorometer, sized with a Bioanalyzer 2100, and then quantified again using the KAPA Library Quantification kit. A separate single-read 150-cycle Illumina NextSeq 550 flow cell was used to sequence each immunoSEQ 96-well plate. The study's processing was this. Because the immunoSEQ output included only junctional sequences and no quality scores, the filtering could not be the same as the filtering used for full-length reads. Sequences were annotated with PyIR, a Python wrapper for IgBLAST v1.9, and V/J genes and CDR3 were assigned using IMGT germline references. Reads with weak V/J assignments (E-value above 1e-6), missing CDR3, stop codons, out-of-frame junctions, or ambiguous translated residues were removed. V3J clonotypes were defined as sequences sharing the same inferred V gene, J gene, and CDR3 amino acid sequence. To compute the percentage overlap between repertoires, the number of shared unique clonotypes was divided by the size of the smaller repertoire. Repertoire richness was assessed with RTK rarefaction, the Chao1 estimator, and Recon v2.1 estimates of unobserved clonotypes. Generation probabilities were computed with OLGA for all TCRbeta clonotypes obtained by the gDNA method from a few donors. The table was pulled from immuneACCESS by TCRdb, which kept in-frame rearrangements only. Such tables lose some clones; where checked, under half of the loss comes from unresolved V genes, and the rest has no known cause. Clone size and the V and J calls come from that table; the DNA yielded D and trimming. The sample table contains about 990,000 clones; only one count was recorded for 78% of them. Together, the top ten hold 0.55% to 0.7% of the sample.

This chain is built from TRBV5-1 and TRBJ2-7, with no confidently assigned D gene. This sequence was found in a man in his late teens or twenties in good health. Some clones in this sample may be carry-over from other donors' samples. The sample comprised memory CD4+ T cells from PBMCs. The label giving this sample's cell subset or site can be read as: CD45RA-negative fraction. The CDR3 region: CASSLGFGAYEQYF. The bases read TGCGCCAGCAGCTTGGGCTTCGGAGCCTACGAGCAGTACTTC.